This TCR beta chain was documented in a study of blood T cell repertoires in COVID-19 (TCRdb year 2020). General notes on the study: Samples covering the acute and convalescent phases of COVID-19 were provided by collaborators in the United States, Italy and Spain. Where available, HLA class I and class II types were obtained from metadata supplied by the sample provider rather than from assay-based typing. The repertoires were released in a freely available public database intended as a resource for research on the immune response to SARS-CoV-2. Sample metadata almost always included a de-identified subject ID, COVID-19 status, age in years and sex. The samples were drawn from the first 160 participants of the ongoing ImmuneRACE study and from 1,254 subjects provided by 6 global collaborators. Subjects who had been exposed to COVID-19, were actively infected with it, or had recovered from it provided the deeply sampled blood TCRbeta repertoires that made up the dataset. The prospective study material was composed of cDNA or gDNA derived from T cells, B-cell-depleted T cells, or PBMCs.

As for this clone: The antigen it binds to is not known. The junction departs from the called germline gene at one end, perhaps through a read error.

The immunoSEQ Assay, a bias-controlled multiplex PCR, was used to amplify TCRbeta CDR3 regions from genomic DNA. As for how the authors treated the data: The number of nucleated cells in each sample was estimated by amplification of reference gene primers within the assay. Sequence reads were collapsed and filtered to measure the absolute abundance of every unique TCRbeta CDR3 rearrangement. For each sample, productive Simpson clonality was calculated as the square root of Simpson's diversity index across productive rearrangements. The table was pulled from immuneACCESS by TCRdb, which kept in-frame rearrangements only. Such tables lose some clones; where checked, under half of the loss comes from unresolved V genes, and the rest has no known cause. V, J and clone size are those of that table, while D and trimming were read from the DNA. Here the sample has 45,000 to 60,000 clones; 90% to 95% occur a single time. The top ten clonotypes cover about 4% of the sample.

Each collaborating institution followed its own protocols to collect whole blood in K2EDTA tubes. For TCRbeta analysis, collaborators shipped samples as frozen whole blood, isolated PBMCs, or DNA extracted from either of those sample types. Beyond this particular receptor, the publication reports: The amount of clinical and demographic metadata varied by source and participant and was provided uncurated.

The germline V gene supplies CDR1 SGHDN and CDR2 FVKESK. The CDR3 starts with the cysteine, ends with the phenylalanine, and has 18 residues. Just the 54-base CDR3 DNA is kept, in frame starting at base 1. The chain links TRBV14 with TRBJ1-1; the D gene is unclear. Sequencing input: peripheral blood. The sequence was obtained from a middle-aged man with acute or convalescent COVID-19. The sequence in DNA is TGTGCCGGCAGCCCACTAGGGTTGCACGCCCCTTTGAACACTGAAGCTTTCTTT. The resulting protein is CAGSPLGLHAPLNTEAFF.